This T cell receptor beta chain is from a study of T cell changes during pregnancy in multiple sclerosis. Germline V gene data show CDR1 as MNHNS and CDR2 as SASEGT. Deletions cut 2 bases from V and 1 base from J, with 8 bases between. The CDR3 spans 14 residues. Only in-frame clones appear in the TCRdb table, and some are missing; sequencing was by immunoSEQ multiplex PCR. This sample has tens of thousands of clones; 75% to 90% occur once, and the top ten carry 9.5%. Specimen: peripheral blood, collected after pregnancy. The rearrangement joins TRBV6-1 to TRBJ1-1; D gene ambiguous. This TCR was recovered from a female donor in good health, enrolled as a control in a pregnancy study. CDR3 nucleotides: TGTGCCAGCAGTGAATGGCGGTCGAACACTGAAGCTTTCTTT. Encoded protein: CASSEWRSNTEAFF.